The entry below describes one T cell receptor beta chain. Antigen: not known. This specimen comes from a study of shared clonotypes between healthy human individuals. The study, taken as a whole, reports: Against clonotypes common to all four donors, non-shared ones had lower generation probabilities.

Repertoires were generated with immunoSEQ multiplex PCR, while TCRdb's copy carries only in-frame clones and drops some. The repertoire holds over a million clones, with 95% to 99% as singletons. Trimming removed 6 bases from V and 4 bases from J, with 2 bases in between. The CDR3 totals 10 residues. Germline values: CDR1 SGHVS, CDR2 FQNEAQ. This TCR was sampled from a man in his thirties or forties in good health. Specimen: naive CD4+ T cells sorted from blood. Regarding subset: CD45RA+ positively selected. The gene calls are TRBV7-8 and TRBJ2-3; D is ambiguous. The CDR3 loop reads CASSSDTQYF. CDR3 coding DNA: TGTGCCAGCAGTTCAGATACGCAGTATTTT.